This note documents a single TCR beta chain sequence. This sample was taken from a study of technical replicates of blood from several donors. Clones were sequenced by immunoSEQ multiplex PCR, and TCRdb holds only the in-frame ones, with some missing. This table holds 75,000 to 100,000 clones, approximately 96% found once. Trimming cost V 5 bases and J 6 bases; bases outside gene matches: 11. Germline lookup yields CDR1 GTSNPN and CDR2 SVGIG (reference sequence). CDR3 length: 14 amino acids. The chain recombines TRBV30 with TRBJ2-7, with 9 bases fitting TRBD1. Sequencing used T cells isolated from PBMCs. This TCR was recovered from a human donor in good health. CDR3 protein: CAWETGTGIGEQYF. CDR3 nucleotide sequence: TGTGCCTGGGAGACCGGGACAGGGATCGGCGAGCAGTACTTC.